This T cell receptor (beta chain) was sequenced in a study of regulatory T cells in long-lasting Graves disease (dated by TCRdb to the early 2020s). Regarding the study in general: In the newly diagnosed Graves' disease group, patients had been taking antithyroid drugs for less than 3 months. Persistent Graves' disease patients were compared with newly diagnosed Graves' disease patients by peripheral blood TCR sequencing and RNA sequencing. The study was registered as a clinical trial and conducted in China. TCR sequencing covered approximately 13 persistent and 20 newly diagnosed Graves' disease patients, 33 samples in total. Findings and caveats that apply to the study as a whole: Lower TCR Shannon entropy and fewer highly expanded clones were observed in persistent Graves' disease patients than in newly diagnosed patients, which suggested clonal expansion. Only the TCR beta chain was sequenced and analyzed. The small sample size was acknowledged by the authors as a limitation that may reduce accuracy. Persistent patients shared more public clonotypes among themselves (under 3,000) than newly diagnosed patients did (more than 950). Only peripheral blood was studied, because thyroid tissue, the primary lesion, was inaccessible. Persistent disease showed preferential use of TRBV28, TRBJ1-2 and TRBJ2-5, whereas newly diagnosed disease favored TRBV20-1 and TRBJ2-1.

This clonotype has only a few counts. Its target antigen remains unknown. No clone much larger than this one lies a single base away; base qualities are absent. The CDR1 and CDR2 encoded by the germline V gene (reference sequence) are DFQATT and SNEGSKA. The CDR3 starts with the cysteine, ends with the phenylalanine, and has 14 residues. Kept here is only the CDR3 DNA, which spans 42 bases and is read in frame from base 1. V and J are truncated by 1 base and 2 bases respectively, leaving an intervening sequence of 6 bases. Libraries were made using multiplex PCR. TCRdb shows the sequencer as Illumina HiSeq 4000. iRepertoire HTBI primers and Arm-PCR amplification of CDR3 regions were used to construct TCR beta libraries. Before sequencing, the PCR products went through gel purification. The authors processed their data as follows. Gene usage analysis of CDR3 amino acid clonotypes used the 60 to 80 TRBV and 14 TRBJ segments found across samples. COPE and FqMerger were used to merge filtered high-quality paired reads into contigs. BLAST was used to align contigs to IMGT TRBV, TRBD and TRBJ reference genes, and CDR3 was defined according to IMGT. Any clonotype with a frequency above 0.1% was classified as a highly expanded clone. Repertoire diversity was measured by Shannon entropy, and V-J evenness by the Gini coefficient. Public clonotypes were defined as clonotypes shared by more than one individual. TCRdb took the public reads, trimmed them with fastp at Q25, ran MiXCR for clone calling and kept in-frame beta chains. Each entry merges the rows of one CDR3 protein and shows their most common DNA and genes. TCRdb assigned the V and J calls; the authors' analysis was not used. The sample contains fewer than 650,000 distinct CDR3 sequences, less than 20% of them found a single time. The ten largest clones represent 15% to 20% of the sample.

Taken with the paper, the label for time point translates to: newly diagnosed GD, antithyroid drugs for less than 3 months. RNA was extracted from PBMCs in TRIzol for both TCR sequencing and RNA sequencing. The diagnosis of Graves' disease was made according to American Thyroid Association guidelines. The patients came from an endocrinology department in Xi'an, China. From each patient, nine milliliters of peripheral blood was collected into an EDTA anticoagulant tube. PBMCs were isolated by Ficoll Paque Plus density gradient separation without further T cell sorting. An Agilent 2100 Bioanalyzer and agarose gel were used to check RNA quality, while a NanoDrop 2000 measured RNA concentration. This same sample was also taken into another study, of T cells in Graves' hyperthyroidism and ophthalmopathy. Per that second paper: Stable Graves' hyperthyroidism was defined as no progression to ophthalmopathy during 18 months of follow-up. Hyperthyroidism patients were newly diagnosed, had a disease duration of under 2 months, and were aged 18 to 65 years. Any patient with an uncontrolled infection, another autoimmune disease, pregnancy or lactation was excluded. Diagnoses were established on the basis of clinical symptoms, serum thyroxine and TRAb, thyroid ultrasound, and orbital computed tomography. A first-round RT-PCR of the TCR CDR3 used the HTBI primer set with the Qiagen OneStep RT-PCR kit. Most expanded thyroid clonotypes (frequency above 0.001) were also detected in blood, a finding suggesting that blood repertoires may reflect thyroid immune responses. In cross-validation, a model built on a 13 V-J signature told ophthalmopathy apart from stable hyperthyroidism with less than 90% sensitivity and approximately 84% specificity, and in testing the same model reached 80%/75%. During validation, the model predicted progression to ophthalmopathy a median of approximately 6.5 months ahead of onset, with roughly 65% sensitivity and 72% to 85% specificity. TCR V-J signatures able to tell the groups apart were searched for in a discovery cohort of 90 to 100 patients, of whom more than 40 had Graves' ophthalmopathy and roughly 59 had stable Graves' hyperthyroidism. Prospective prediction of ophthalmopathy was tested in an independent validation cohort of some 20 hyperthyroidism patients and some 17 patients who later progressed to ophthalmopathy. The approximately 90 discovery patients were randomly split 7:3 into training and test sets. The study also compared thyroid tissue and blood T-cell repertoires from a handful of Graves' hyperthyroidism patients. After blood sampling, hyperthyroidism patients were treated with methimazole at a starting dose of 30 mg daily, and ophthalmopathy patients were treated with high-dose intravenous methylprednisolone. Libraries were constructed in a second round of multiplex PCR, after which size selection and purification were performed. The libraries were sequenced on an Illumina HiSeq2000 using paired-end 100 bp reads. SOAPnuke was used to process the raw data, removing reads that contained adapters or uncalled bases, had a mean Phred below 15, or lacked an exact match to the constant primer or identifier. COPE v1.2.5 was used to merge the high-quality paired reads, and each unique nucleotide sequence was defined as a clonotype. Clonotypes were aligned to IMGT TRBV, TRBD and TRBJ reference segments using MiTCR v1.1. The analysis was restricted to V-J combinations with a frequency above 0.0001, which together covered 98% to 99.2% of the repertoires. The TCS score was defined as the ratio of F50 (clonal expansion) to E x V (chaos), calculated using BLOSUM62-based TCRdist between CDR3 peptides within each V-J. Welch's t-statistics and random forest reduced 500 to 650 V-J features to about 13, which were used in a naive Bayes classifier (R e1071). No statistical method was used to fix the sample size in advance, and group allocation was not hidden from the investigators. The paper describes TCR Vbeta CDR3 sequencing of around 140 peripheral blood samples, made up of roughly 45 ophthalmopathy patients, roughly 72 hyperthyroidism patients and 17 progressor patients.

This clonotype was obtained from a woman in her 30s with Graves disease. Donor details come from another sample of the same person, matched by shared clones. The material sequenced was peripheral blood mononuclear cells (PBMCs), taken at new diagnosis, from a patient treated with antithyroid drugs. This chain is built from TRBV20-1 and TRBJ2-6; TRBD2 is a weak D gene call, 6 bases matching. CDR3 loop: CSARVAAGANVLTF. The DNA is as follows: TGCAGTGCTAGAGTAGCGGCTGGGGCCAACGTCCTGACTTTC.